One sample yielded the 24 T cell receptor beta chains listed below, sequenced in a study of blood T cells in healthy people across ages. Sample-barcoded 5' priming and a J-beta primer mix drove a second PCR of roughly 6 to 12 cycles. From the 5' RACE reads, TCRdb called clonotypes with MiXCR, one entry per CDR3 protein. In the table there are 850,000 to 1,000,000 distinct CDR3 sequences, roughly 51% of which are singletons. The sample taken for sequencing was blood. Receptor source: an older woman in good health.

The chain uses TRBV2 and TRBJ2-5, with 8 bases fitting TRBD1. The DNA end is more similar to TRBJ2-7, so the J call may be wrong. Germline V CDR1 and CDR2: SNHLY, FYNNEI. CDR3 size: 15 residues. This CDR3 is CASSEALRRGHEQYF. The CDR3 nucleotides are TGTGCCAGCAGTGAAGCGCTTCGCAGGGGGCACGAGCAGTACTTC.

The chain has TRBV4-2 and TRBJ2-1; 10 bases fit TRBD2. The CDR3 totals 16 residues. CDR1 LGHNA and CDR2 YNFKEQ come from the germline V gene. Trimming cost V 4 bases and J 4 bases; bases outside gene matches: 7. The CDR3 coding sequence is TGTGCCAGCAGCCCGGACGCTAGCGGGGGTTACAATGAGCAGTTCTTC. Amino acids: CASSPDASGGYNEQFF.

CDR3 coding DNA: TGTGCCAGCAGCGTTGGACCACTATCCTCCTACGAGCAGTACTTC. Protein: CASSVGPLSSYEQYF. This rearrangement joins TRBV5-5 to TRBJ2-7; D gene ambiguous. Germline assignment: CDR1 SGHKS and CDR2 YYEKEE (reference sequence). The CDR3 has 15 amino acids. V lost 4 bases and J 0 bases, leaving 14 bases between the germline ends.

This clonotype has a handful of counts. The chain carries TRBV7-2 and TRBJ2-3; D is possibly TRBD2 (5 bases). This CDR3 region has 13 residues. Germline V gene data show CDR1 as SGHTA and CDR2 as FQGNSA. V lost 5 bases and J 6 bases, leaving 12 bases between the germline ends. In DNA, the CDR3 is TGTGCCAGCAGCGTACGGGATGGGGATACGCAGTATTTT. It codes for CASSVRDGDTQYF. Variable domain in full (rest from reference TRBV7-2 and TRBJ2-3): GAGVSQSPSNKVTEKGKDVELRCDPISGHTALYWYRQSLGQGLEFLIYFQGNSAPDKSGLPSDRFSAERTGGSVSTLTIQRTQQEDSAVYLCASSVRDGDTQYFGPGTRLTVL.

This chain joins TRBV10-3 and TRBJ2-7; perhaps TRBD1 as D (5 bases). Germline-derived CDR1 and CDR2 are ENHRY and SYGVKD. The CDR3 length is 13 residues. Trimming took off 4 bases at V and 2 bases at J, with 9 bases between the two ends. CDR3: CAISAGQAYEQYF. CDR3 nucleotide sequence: TGTGCCATCAGTGCCGGACAAGCCTACGAGCAGTACTTC.

J is TRBJ2-5 and V is TRBV25-1; D uncertain. The CDR3 consists of 12 residues. The germline gives CDR1 MGHDK, CDR2 SYGVNS. V shed 6 bases and J shed 1 base, with 6 bases lying between them. CDR3 region: CASRGSQETQYF. In DNA, the CDR3 is TGTGCCAGCAGGGGCAGCCAAGAGACCCAGTACTTC.

The chain uses TRBV12-3 or TRBV12-4 and TRBJ2-4; TRBD1 matches at 9 bases. The V and J ends lost 5 bases and 3 bases, in that order; junction bases with no gene match: 26. The CDR3 covers 22 residues. The CDR3 reads CASSPGQGLEGSGRGGKNIQYF. The CDR3 DNA reads TGTGCCAGCAGTCCCGGACAGGGGCTGGAGGGTAGCGGACGTGGTGGCAAAAACATTCAGTACTTC.

The rearrangement joins TRBV9 to TRBJ2-7; 8 nucleotides match TRBD2. This CDR3 is built from 14 residues. V gave up 3 bases and J gave up 7 bases; unmatched junction bases: 9. Germline CDR1 and CDR2: SGDLS and YYNGEE. Written as DNA, the CDR3 is TGTGCCAGCAGCGCCGGGACTAGAACTAGGGAGCAGTACTTC. Protein product: CASSAGTRTREQYF.

This clonotype was detected a few times. The V and J genes are TRBV10-3 and TRBJ2-3; D gene unclear. The CDR3 contains 14 residues. Germline V gives CDR1 ENHRY, CDR2 SYGVKD. Deletions cut 6 bases from V and 0 bases from J, with 10 bases between. CDR3 loop: CAIRGEDSTDTQYF. In DNA, the CDR3 is TGTGCCATCAGGGGTGAGGACAGCACAGATACGCAGTATTTT.

This clonotype was observed a few times. The V gene is TRBV20-1, the J gene TRBJ2-3, with D possibly TRBD2 on 5 matching bases. The CDR3 is made up of 15 amino acids. V lost 0 bases, J lost 0 bases, and 10 bases lay in between. CDR1 is DFQATT, CDR2 SNEGSKA, per germline (reference sequence). The CDR3 region has the DNA TGCAGTGCTAGAGATGACGGGAAAAGCACAGATACGCAGTATTTT. This translates into CSARDDGKSTDTQYF.

V gene TRBV5-1 combines with J gene TRBJ1-6; 10 nucleotides match TRBD1. The CDR3 loop spans 17 amino acids. Germline CDR1 is SGHRS and CDR2 is YFSETQ. The J segment lost 7 bases and the V segment lost 3 bases, leaving 10 bases of the junction unmatched. The CDR3: CASSSRGTGEENSPLHF. The CDR3 region has the DNA TGCGCCAGCAGCTCGAGAGGGACAGGGGAGGAGAATTCACCCCTCCACTTT. Looking up the rest from reference TRBV5-1 and TRBJ1-6 gives the full variable domain: KAGVTQTPRYLIKTRGQQVTLSCSPISGHRSVSWYQQTPGQGLQFLFEYFSETQRNKGNFPGRFSGRQFSNSRSEMNVSTLELGDSALYLCASSSRGTGEENSPLHFGNGTRLTVT.

The chain links TRBV7-2 to TRBJ2-7; 7 bases match TRBD2. V dropped 1 base and J dropped 4; count of bases not matched to a gene: 7. CDR3 length equals 15 residues. Germline V gene sequence: CDR1 SGHTA, CDR2 FQGNSA. The CDR3 nucleotides are TGTGCCAGCAGCTTAGTCCCAGGGAGGGGATACGAGCAGTACTTC. This gives the protein CASSLVPGRGYEQYF.

In its sample, this clonotype was seen a few times. In DNA, the CDR3 is TGTGCCAGCAGCTTAGGTCGGAAAGATCAGCCCCAGCATTTT. This gives the protein CASSLGRKDQPQHF. The V call is TRBV7-8, the J call TRBJ1-5; D gene uncertain. CDR1 and CDR2 from the germline V gene are SGHVS and FQNEAQ. This CDR3 comprises 14 residues. V was pared by 1 base and J by 5 bases, with 9 bases between.

This clonotype has only a few counts. This chain joins TRBV20-1 and TRBJ2-1, with TRBD2 matching 7 bases. The germline V gene has CDR1 DFQATT and CDR2 SNEGSKA (reference sequence). The CDR3 has 14 amino acids. V shed 5 bases and J 10 bases; nucleotides not matched to a gene: 14. CDR3 coding DNA: TGCAGTGCTCGGGTCCAGCGGGGTTACAGCGAGCAGTTCTTC. Residues: CSARVQRGYSEQFF.

The chain links TRBV27 to TRBJ2-5, with 9 bases fitting TRBD2. This CDR3 contains 15 residues. CDR1 and CDR2 from the germline V gene are MNHEY and SMNVEV (reference sequence). The junction had 11 bases not matched to a gene; V was cut back by 8 bases and J by 4 bases. This chain's CDR3 is CASGGISGRRETQYF. The CDR3 DNA reads TGTGCCAGCGGGGGGATTAGCGGGAGACGAGAGACCCAGTACTTC.

This sequence joins TRBV6-5 and TRBJ2-7, with D perhaps matching TRBD1 or TRBD2 (6 bases each). The germline V gene encodes CDR1 MNHEY and CDR2 SVGAGI. V was cut by 0 bases and J by 1 base, with 13 bases left in between. The CDR3 has 16 amino acids. The CDR3 DNA is TGTGCCAGCAGTTACTCGGGGGGACACCGATCCTACGAGCAGTACTTC. Translating it yields CASSYSGGHRSYEQYF.

The chain is built from TRBV6-5 and TRBJ2-4, with 8 bases fitting TRBD2. The CDR3 is made up of 15 amino acids. Germline values: CDR1 MNHEY, CDR2 SVGAGI. V dropped 3 bases and J dropped 7; count of bases not matched to a gene: 8. This CDR3 reads CASSYGPSGSNIQYF. CDR3 nucleotide sequence: TGTGCCAGCAGTTATGGGCCCAGCGGGAGTAACATTCAGTACTTC.

The gene calls are TRBV7-9 and TRBJ1-1; possible D gene TRBD1, 5 bases. CDR1 and CDR2 (germline): SEHNR, FQNEAQ (reference sequence). The length of the CDR3 is 17 residues. V lost 4 bases and J lost 4, with 22 bases in between. CDR3 protein: CASSSLLGRGEGTEAFF. In DNA form, the CDR3 reads TGTGCCAGCAGCTCCTTATTGGGGAGGGGTGAAGGCACTGAAGCTTTCTTT.

The genes are TRBV7-3 and TRBJ2-1, with a possible D match to TRBD1 (5 bases). The V end lost 3 bases, the J end lost 10 bases, and 7 bases lay between the germline ends. Germline V gene data show CDR1 as SGHTA and CDR2 as FQGTGA. This CDR3 has 11 amino acids. CDR3 residues: CASSFRGEQFF. CDR3 sequence (DNA): TGTGCCAGCAGCTTTAGGGGAGAGCAGTTCTTC.

This chain uses TRBV28 with TRBJ2-7; 13 bases are shared with TRBD2. Per germline, CDR1 MDHEN and CDR2 SYDVKM. This CDR3 has 16 amino acids. The V segment lost 10 bases and the J segment 7 bases; nucleotides outside the gene matches: 16. CDR3 nucleotides: TGTGCCACCCGGCCCACGTGGACTAGCGGGAGTGGAGAGCAGTACTTC. Its translation: CATRPTWTSGSGEQYF.

As concerns this clonotype: Just one base apart from a much larger clone, this may be a read error. This chain uses TRBV4-1 with TRBJ2-1, with 7 bases fitting TRBD1. CDR3 size: 17 residues. In germline, CDR1 is MGHRA, CDR2 YSYEKL. The CDR3 DNA is TGCGCCAGCAGCCAAGATGGGGAGACAGGGTGGTACAATGGGCAGTTCTTC. Translating it yields CASSQDGETGWYNGQFF.

The gene calls are TRBV7-2 and TRBJ1-1; D not resolved. Germline-derived CDR1 and CDR2 are SGHTA and FQGNSA. This CDR3 has 12 amino acids. V dropped 5 bases and J dropped 8 bases, with 12 bases sitting between them. DNA for the CDR3: TGTGCCAGCAGCCCCTCGGTCGGGGAAGCTTTCTTT. It translates to CASSPSVGEAFF. Combining the CDR3 with reference TRBV7-2 and TRBJ1-1 gives the whole variable domain GAGVSQSPSNKVTEKGKDVELRCDPISGHTALYWYRQSLGQGLEFLIYFQGNSAPDKSGLPSDRFSAERTGGSVSTLTIQRTQQEDSAVYLCASSPSVGEAFFGQGTRLTVV.

The V and J genes are TRBV20-1 and TRBJ2-1, with 7 positions matching TRBD1. Germline V gene data show CDR1 as DFQATT and CDR2 as SNEGSKA (reference sequence). There are 13 residues in the CDR3. Trimming took 5 bases from V and 3 from J; bases not matched to a gene: 4. The CDR3 sequence is CSAGQAIYNEQFF. Here the CDR3 DNA reads TGCAGTGCTGGACAGGCGATCTACAATGAGCAGTTCTTC.

This chain links TRBV3-1 with TRBJ2-5; 16 bases align to TRBD2. Germline-derived CDR1 and CDR2 are LGHDT and YNNKEL (reference sequence). This CDR3 region has 16 residues. V dropped 3 bases and J dropped 3; count of bases not matched to a gene: 1. The CDR3 coding sequence is TGTGCCAGCAGCCACGGGACTAGCGGGAGGGAAGAGACCCAGTACTTC. It codes for CASSHGTSGREETQYF.